This is a list of T cell receptor beta chains from one sample in a study of blood T cell repertoires in COVID-19. TCRdb keeps only in-frame clones here, not all; method: immunoSEQ multiplex PCR. In the table there are about 400,000 clones, 70% to 90% of which are singletons. The sequenced material came from peripheral blood. Receptors were obtained from a woman aged 60-75 years with COVID-19, enrolled during active disease. Each CDR3 is given with its conserved first and last residue. Size is stated for part of the rows, as once, few or many counts, or as a class when the clone is expanded.

TRBJ1-2,TRBV2,15,NA,CASSEANRGRDGYTF
TRBJ2-7,TRBV7-2,15,NA,CASSPMVGGTYEQYF
TRBJ2-4,TRBV2,14,NA,CASGEQGSMDIQYF
TRBJ2-5,TRBV19,13,NA,CASSIWSEETQYF
TRBJ2-7,TRBV7-2,14,NA,CASSLSKSYYEQYF
TRBJ2-1,TRBV27,15,once,CASSSTSGGAREQFF
TRBJ1-1,TRBV6-2/TRBV6-3,15,NA,CASSFPQGKSTEAFF
TRBJ1-4,TRBV5-1,16,NA,CASSLQGAVNNEKLFF
TRBJ2-5,TRBV11-2,16,NA,CASSLARYRTQETQYF
TRBJ2-5,TRBV27,14,once,CASSPRGGGETQYF
TRBJ1-1,TRBV9,12,once,CASSARTSEAFF
TRBJ2-5,TRBV9,15,NA,CASSVTGVLGETQYF
TRBJ2-3,TRBV5-4,16,NA,CASSLYGTGSTDTQYF
TRBJ2-1,TRBV7-2,13,NA,CASSFKGIDEQFF
TRBJ2-4,TRBV5-4,12,NA,CASSLKSNIQYF
TRBJ2-5,TRBV29-1,12,NA,CSGIAGGETQYF
TRBJ2-7,TRBV7-9,14,NA,CASSPPLAVYEQYF
TRBJ2-3,TRBV30,14,NA,CACRLATGTDTQYF
TRBJ1-2,TRBV24-1,12,NA,CATSESAYGYTF
TRBJ2-2,TRBV6-5,14,NA,CASRGTGMAGELFF
TRBJ2-5,TRBV5-8,14,NA,CASSFRGLPETQYF
TRBJ2-3,TRBV5-1,15,NA,CASSFGGQGTDTQYF
TRBJ1-5,TRBV30,14,few,CAWGHRDSYQPQHF
TRBJ2-7,TRBV6-6,15,NA,CASSSSGTGVGEQYF